This is a list of T cell receptor beta chains from one sample in a study of tumor-infiltrating lymphocytes in primary liver carcinoma. Each CDR3 protein gets one entry after TCRdb re-called the multiplex PCR reads with MiXCR. In the table there are about 99,000 distinct CDR3 sequences, more than 60% of which are singletons. The sequenced material came from liver tumor tissue from sampling region 5. Receptor source: a woman aged 55-70 years with primary liver carcinoma and hepatitis B virus infection. Each CDR3 is given with its conserved first and last residue. The D gene is left open where the match is weak. Clone size, where shown, is once, few, many, or a class for clones that have expanded.

len: 11; d_gene: TRBD2; v_gene: TRBV29-1; j_gene: TRBJ2-5; abundance: large; CDR3nt: TGCAGCGTTGAGGGACTAGAGGCCCAGTACTTC; CDR3aa: CSVEGLEAQYF
len: 15; d_gene: -; v_gene: TRBV6-5; j_gene: TRBJ1-2; abundance: once; CDR3nt: TGTGACAGCAGCCAAGTAACCGGGGCAGCAGGAGACTACACCTTC; CDR3aa: CDSSQVTGAAGDYTF
len: 15; d_gene: -; v_gene: TRBV5-4; j_gene: TRBJ2-1; abundance: once; CDR3nt: TGTGCCAGCAGCTTAAACAAGCTCTCCTACAATGAGCAATTCTTC; CDR3aa: CASSLNKLSYNEQFF
len: 16; d_gene: -; v_gene: TRBV28; j_gene: TRBJ1-1; abundance: many; CDR3nt: TGTGCCAGCAGTTTAGGGACCGGGACACTGAACACTGAAGCTTTCTTT; CDR3aa: CASSLGTGTLNTEAFF
len: 19; d_gene: TRBD1; v_gene: TRBV6-2/TRBV6-3; j_gene: TRBJ2-7; abundance: many; CDR3nt: TGTGCCAGCGCGCGCCAAATTAACCTAAACAGGGGGCGCCGATACGAGCAGTACTTC; CDR3aa: CASARQINLNRGRRYEQYF
len: 16; d_gene: TRBD2; v_gene: TRBV6-1; j_gene: TRBJ2-3; abundance: -; CDR3nt: TGTGCCAACAGTCCGGCGTTAGCGGGAGGGGGGGATACGCAGTATTTT; CDR3aa: CANSPALAGGGDTQYF
len: 13; d_gene: -; v_gene: TRBV29-1; j_gene: TRBJ2-7; abundance: -; CDR3nt: TGCTGCGTAACGGAACAAGAATTCTACGAGCAGTACTTC; CDR3aa: CCVTEQEFYEQYF
len: 16; d_gene: TRBD1; v_gene: TRBV11-2; j_gene: TRBJ2-3; abundance: -; CDR3nt: TGTGCCAGCAGCCGATCGGGACAGGGACTCATAGAAACGCAGTATTTT; CDR3aa: CASSRSGQGLIETQYF
len: 16; d_gene: TRBD1; v_gene: TRBV28; j_gene: TRBJ2-2; abundance: -; CDR3nt: TGTGCCAGCAGTCCACCCGGGACAGGGATCACCGGGGAGCTGTTTTTT; CDR3aa: CASSPPGTGITGELFF
len: 14; d_gene: -; v_gene: TRBV6-5; j_gene: TRBJ1-1; abundance: -; CDR3nt: TGTGCCAGCAATTACTTGTGGGACGGTCCTGAAGCTTTCTTC; CDR3aa: CASNYLWDGPEAFF
len: 15; d_gene: -; v_gene: TRBV5-4; j_gene: TRBJ1-1; abundance: many; CDR3nt: TGTGCCAGCAGCTTGATTACTTTGGGTGACACTGAAGCTTTCTTT; CDR3aa: CASSLITLGDTEAFF
len: 19; d_gene: -; v_gene: TRBV4-2; j_gene: TRBJ2-6; abundance: -; CDR3nt: TGTGCCAGCAGCTCCCTGGGGGCAGCGGTCTCATCTGGGGCCAACATCCTGACTTTC; CDR3aa: CASSSLGAAVSSGANILTF
len: 14; d_gene: -; v_gene: TRBV6-1; j_gene: TRBJ2-7; abundance: -; CDR3nt: TGTGCCAGCAGTGACTATGGAGAGACCTACAAGCAGTACTTC; CDR3aa: CASSDYGETYKQYF
len: 13; d_gene: TRBD2; v_gene: TRBV29-1; j_gene: TRBJ2-3; abundance: -; CDR3nt: TGCAGCGTCAGGACTAGCGGATCAGATACGCAGTATTTT; CDR3aa: CSVRTSGSDTQYF
len: 13; d_gene: -; v_gene: TRBV12-3/TRBV12-4; j_gene: TRBJ2-1; abundance: -; CDR3nt: TGTGCCAGCAGCGCCGACAAGCACAATGAGCAGTTCTTC; CDR3aa: CASSADKHNEQFF
len: 14; d_gene: -; v_gene: TRBV11-2; j_gene: TRBJ1-2; abundance: -; CDR3nt: TGTGCTAGCAGGGCCGGACTGAATAACTATGGCTACACCTTC; CDR3aa: CASRAGLNNYGYTF
len: 16; d_gene: -; v_gene: TRBV12-3/TRBV12-4; j_gene: TRBJ1-5; abundance: -; CDR3nt: TGTACTAGCAGTTTTTTAAGGGGTGGCCCGAATCAGCCCCAGCATTTT; CDR3aa: CTSSFLRGGPNQPQHF
len: 14; d_gene: -; v_gene: TRBV10-2; j_gene: TRBJ2-5; abundance: many; CDR3nt: TGCGCCAGCAGTGACGGCAGGTACCAAGAGACCCAGTACTTC; CDR3aa: CASSDGRYQETQYF
len: 15; d_gene: -; v_gene: TRBV29-1; j_gene: TRBJ1-3; abundance: -; CDR3nt: TGCCGCGCTCAAACTACTCAGAGCTCTGGAAACACCATATATTTT; CDR3aa: CRAQTTQSSGNTIYF
len: 13; d_gene: -; v_gene: TRBV7-9; j_gene: TRBJ1-5; abundance: -; CDR3nt: TGTGCCAGCCGCTGGGGACGTGATCGGCCCCAGCATTTT; CDR3aa: CASRWGRDRPQHF
len: 17; d_gene: -; v_gene: TRBV6-6; j_gene: TRBJ1-6; abundance: many; CDR3nt: TGTGCCAGCAACGTAAATCGCGGTAGCTCCTATAATTCACCCCTCCACTTT; CDR3aa: CASNVNRGSSYNSPLHF
len: 17; d_gene: TRBD1; v_gene: TRBV5-5; j_gene: TRBJ2-7; abundance: -; CDR3nt: TGTGCCAGCAGCAAGGCAGGGGGGACAGGGAAAGAAAGCTGGCAGTACTTC; CDR3aa: CASSKAGGTGKESWQYF
len: 15; d_gene: TRBD2; v_gene: TRBV13; j_gene: TRBJ2-2; abundance: many; CDR3nt: TGTGCCAGCAGAGATAGCGGGAGGAACGCCGGGGAGCTGTTTTTT; CDR3aa: CASRDSGRNAGELFF
len: 12; d_gene: -; v_gene: TRBV2; j_gene: TRBJ2-1; abundance: few; CDR3nt: TGTGCCAGCAGGGGGGACTCTGGCTATCCGTTCTTC; CDR3aa: CASRGDSGYPFF
len: 12; d_gene: -; v_gene: TRBV6-6; j_gene: TRBJ2-3; abundance: -; CDR3nt: TGTACCAGCAATTTGGGCACAGATACCCAGTATTTT; CDR3aa: CTSNLGTDTQYF
len: 15; d_gene: TRBD2; v_gene: TRBV25-1; j_gene: TRBJ2-1; abundance: few; CDR3nt: TGTGCCAGCAGTGAAGGTCTAGCGGGGGGCAATGAGCAGTTCTTC; CDR3aa: CASSEGLAGGNEQFF
len: 15; d_gene: -; v_gene: TRBV4-1; j_gene: TRBJ2-7; abundance: -; CDR3nt: TGCGCCAGCAGTCACCCTGGAGAAGAGGGGAGAGAGCAGTACTTC; CDR3aa: CASSHPGEEGREQYF
len: 16; d_gene: TRBD2; v_gene: TRBV29-1; j_gene: TRBJ2-7; abundance: -; CDR3nt: TGCAGCGCTGCGGGACTAGCGGGAGTGAGTACCTACGAGCAGTACTTC; CDR3aa: CSAAGLAGVSTYEQYF
len: 17; d_gene: -; v_gene: TRBV10-3; j_gene: TRBJ2-6; abundance: -; CDR3nt: TGTGCCATCAGTGAGTGGCAGGGCAGCTCTGGGGCCAACGTCCTGACTTTC; CDR3aa: CAISEWQGSSGANVLTF
len: 12; d_gene: -; v_gene: TRBV11-2; j_gene: TRBJ1-1; abundance: -; CDR3nt: TGTGCCAGCAGCTTATTGAGGACTGGAACTTTCTTT; CDR3aa: CASSLLRTGTFF
len: 15; d_gene: TRBD2; v_gene: TRBV6-1; j_gene: TRBJ2-6; abundance: -; CDR3nt: TGTGCCAGCAGTGAGACTAGCTGGGGGGCCAACGTCCTGACTTTC; CDR3aa: CASSETSWGANVLTF
len: 12; d_gene: -; v_gene: TRBV6-1; j_gene: TRBJ1-5; abundance: once; CDR3nt: TGTGCCAGCCCGCAAAGCAACCAGCCCCAGCATTTT; CDR3aa: CASPQSNQPQHF
len: 14; d_gene: -; v_gene: TRBV5-1; j_gene: TRBJ2-7; abundance: many; CDR3nt: TGCGCCAGCAGCTTATTACGGGGAAACTACGAGCAGTACTTC; CDR3aa: CASSLLRGNYEQYF
len: 17; d_gene: TRBD2; v_gene: TRBV10-3; j_gene: TRBJ2-4; abundance: -; CDR3nt: TGTGTCATCAGTGAGTCGACTAGCGGGGTAGCCGAAAACATTCAGTACTTC; CDR3aa: CVISESTSGVAENIQYF
len: 14; d_gene: -; v_gene: TRBV6-5; j_gene: TRBJ1-6; abundance: -; CDR3nt: TGTGTCAGCAGTTACGGGAGCTATAATCCACCCCTCCACTTT; CDR3aa: CVSSYGSYNPPLHF
len: 12; d_gene: TRBD1; v_gene: TRBV28; j_gene: TRBJ1-2; abundance: many; CDR3nt: TGTGCCACCGGGACAGGACCCTATGGCTACACCTTC; CDR3aa: CATGTGPYGYTF
len: 16; d_gene: TRBD2; v_gene: TRBV29-1; j_gene: TRBJ2-7; abundance: once; CDR3nt: TGCAGCGTGGGGACTAGCGGGAGTTGGGCCCCCTACGAGCAGCAGTTC; CDR3aa: CSVGTSGSWAPYEQQF
len: 13; d_gene: -; v_gene: TRBV12-3/TRBV12-4; j_gene: TRBJ1-5; abundance: -; CDR3nt: TGTGATAGCAGTTTGGCGGGACGGCAGCCCCAACATTTT; CDR3aa: CDSSLAGRQPQHF
len: 16; d_gene: -; v_gene: TRBV6-1; j_gene: TRBJ2-1; abundance: -; CDR3nt: TGTGCCAGCAGTGATCCGGGGATCTGGGCCTACAATGGGCAGTTCTTC; CDR3aa: CASSDPGIWAYNGQFF
len: 14; d_gene: TRBD1; v_gene: TRBV28; j_gene: TRBJ1-2; abundance: many; CDR3nt: TGTGCCGGAGCAGGGGGCCTAAATAACTATGGCTACACCTTC; CDR3aa: CAGAGGLNNYGYTF
len: 16; d_gene: TRBD2; v_gene: TRBV2; j_gene: TRBJ2-3; abundance: -; CDR3nt: TGTGCCAACAGTGAAGGTGTTAGCGGGAGGACAGATACGCAGTATTTT; CDR3aa: CANSEGVSGRTDTQYF
len: 15; d_gene: -; v_gene: TRBV11-2; j_gene: TRBJ2-1; abundance: -; CDR3nt: TGTGCCAGCACCTTCGGACAGGGACTATTCTACGAGCAGTTCTTC; CDR3aa: CASTFGQGLFYEQFF
len: 17; d_gene: -; v_gene: TRBV11-2; j_gene: TRBJ1-6; abundance: -; CDR3nt: TGTGCCAGCAGTTTAGGCAGGGAAACAGGGCCCAATTCGCCCCTCCACTTT; CDR3aa: CASSLGRETGPNSPLHF
len: 17; d_gene: TRBD1; v_gene: TRBV11-2; j_gene: TRBJ2-2; abundance: once; CDR3nt: TGTGCCAACAGTCCCCTTCCCGGACAGGGTGGTACCGGGGAGCTGTTTTTT; CDR3aa: CANSPLPGQGGTGELFF
len: 14; d_gene: TRBD1; v_gene: TRBV28; j_gene: TRBJ1-1; abundance: few; CDR3nt: TGTGCCAGCACTCAGGACAGGGCGAACACTGAAGCTTTCTTT; CDR3aa: CASTQDRANTEAFF
len: 16; d_gene: TRBD1; v_gene: TRBV11-2; j_gene: TRBJ2-3; abundance: -; CDR3nt: TGTACCAGCAGCTTAGCCGGACAGGCGATCACAGACACACAGTATTTT; CDR3aa: CTSSLAGQAITDTQYF
len: 12; d_gene: TRBD2; v_gene: TRBV29-1; j_gene: TRBJ2-1; abundance: few; CDR3nt: TGTAGCACTACGACTAGCGGTCATGAGCAGTTCTTC; CDR3aa: CSTTTSGHEQFF
len: 15; d_gene: -; v_gene: TRBV15; j_gene: TRBJ2-6; abundance: -; CDR3nt: TGTGCCACCAGCAGTATTGGGATTGGGGCCAACGTCCTGACTTTC; CDR3aa: CATSSIGIGANVLTF
len: 14; d_gene: -; v_gene: TRBV30; j_gene: TRBJ2-3; abundance: -; CDR3nt: TGTGCCTGGAGTGTCTCCGGGAGAGGGGATACGCAGTATTTT; CDR3aa: CAWSVSGRGDTQYF
len: 13; d_gene: TRBD1; v_gene: TRBV7-3; j_gene: TRBJ2-3; abundance: -; CDR3nt: TGTGCCAGCAGCTCCAGGGGGACAGATCCGCAGTATTTT; CDR3aa: CASSSRGTDPQYF